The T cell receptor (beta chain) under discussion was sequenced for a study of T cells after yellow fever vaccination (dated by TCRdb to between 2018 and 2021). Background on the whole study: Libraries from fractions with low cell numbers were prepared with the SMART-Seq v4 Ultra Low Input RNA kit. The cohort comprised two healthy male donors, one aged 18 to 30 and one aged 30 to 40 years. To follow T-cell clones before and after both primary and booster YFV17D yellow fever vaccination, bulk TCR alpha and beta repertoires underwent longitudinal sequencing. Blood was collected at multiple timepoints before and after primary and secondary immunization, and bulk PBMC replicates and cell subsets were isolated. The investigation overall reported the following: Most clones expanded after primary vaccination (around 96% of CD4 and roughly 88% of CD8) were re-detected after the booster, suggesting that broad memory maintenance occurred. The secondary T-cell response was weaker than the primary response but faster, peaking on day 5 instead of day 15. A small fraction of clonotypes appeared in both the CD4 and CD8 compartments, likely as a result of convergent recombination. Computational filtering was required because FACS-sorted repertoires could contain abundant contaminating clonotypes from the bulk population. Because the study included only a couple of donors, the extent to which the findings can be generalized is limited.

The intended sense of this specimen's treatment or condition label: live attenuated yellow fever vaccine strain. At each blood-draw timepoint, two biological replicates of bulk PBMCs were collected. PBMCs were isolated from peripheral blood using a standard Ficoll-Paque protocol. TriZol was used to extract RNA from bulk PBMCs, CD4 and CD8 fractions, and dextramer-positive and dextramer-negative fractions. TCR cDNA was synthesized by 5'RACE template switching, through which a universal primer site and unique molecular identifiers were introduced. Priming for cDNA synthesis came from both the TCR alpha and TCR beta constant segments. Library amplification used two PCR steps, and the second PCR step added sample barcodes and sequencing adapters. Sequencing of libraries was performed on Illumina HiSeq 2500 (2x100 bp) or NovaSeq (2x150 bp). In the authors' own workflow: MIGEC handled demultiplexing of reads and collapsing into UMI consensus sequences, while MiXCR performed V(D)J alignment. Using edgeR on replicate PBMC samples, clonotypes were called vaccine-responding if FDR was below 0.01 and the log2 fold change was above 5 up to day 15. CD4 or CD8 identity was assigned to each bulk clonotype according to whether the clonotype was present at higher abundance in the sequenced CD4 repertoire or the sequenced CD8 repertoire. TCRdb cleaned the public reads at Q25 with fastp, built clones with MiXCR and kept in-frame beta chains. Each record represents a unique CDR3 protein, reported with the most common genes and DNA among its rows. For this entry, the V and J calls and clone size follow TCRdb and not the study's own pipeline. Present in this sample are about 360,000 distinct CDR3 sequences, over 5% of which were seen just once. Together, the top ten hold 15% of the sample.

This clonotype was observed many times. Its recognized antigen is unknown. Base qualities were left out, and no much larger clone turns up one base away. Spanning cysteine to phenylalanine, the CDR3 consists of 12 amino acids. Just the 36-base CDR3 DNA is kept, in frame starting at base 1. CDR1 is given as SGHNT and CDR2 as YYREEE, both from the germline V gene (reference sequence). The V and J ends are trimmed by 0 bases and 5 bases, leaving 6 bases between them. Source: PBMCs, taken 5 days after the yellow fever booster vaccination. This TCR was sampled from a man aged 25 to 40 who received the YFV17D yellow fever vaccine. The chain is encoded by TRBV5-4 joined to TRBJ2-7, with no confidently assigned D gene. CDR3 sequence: CASSLGMNEQYF. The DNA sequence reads TGTGCCAGCAGCTTGGGTATGAACGAGCAGTACTTC.